This is a list of T cell receptor beta chains from one sample in a study of early T cells in non-severe SARS-CoV-2 infection. TCRdb processed the 5' RACE reads anew with MiXCR; each CDR3 protein has one entry. The sample yields 20,000 to 25,000 distinct CDR3 sequences, roughly 4.8% seen once. Sample: whole blood. The receptors shown here come from an adult who was a healthcare worker with PCR-confirmed SARS-CoV-2 infection or an uninfected control (not recorded which). Both conserved end residues are part of each CDR3. D genes are given only for firm matches. Part of the rows lack a size; the others show once, few, many or a class for expanded clones.

TRBV6-6	TRBD2	few	TRBJ2-5	CASSYSSILLAGGKETQYF	TGTGCCAGCAGTTACTCGAGTATTTTGCTAGCGGGGGGTAAAGAGACCCAGTACTTC
TRBV5-6	-	-	TRBJ1-4	CASSLYATNEKLFF	TGTGCCAGCAGCTTGTATGCAACTAATGAAAAACTGTTTTTT
TRBV20-1	-	-	TRBJ1-1	CSAARGSYTEAFF	TGCAGTGCCGCCCGGGGGTCCTACACTGAAGCTTTCTTT
TRBV28	TRBD2	many	TRBJ2-1	CASSVTSAQRNEQFF	TGTGCCAGCAGTGTTACTAGCGCACAACGGAATGAGCAGTTCTTC
TRBV12-3/TRBV12-4	-	many	TRBJ2-7	CASNPRGGSYEQYF	TGTGCCAGCAACCCTAGGGGGGGTTCGTACGAGCAGTACTTC
TRBV11-1	-	many	TRBJ2-1	CASSLLSQSSYNEQFF	TGTGCCAGCAGCTTGCTTTCCCAGAGCTCCTACAATGAGCAGTTCTTC
TRBV10-2	-	many	TRBJ1-2	CASSETPTNYGYTF	TGCGCCAGCAGCGAGACACCCACCAACTATGGCTACACCTTC
TRBV27	TRBD2	few	TRBJ2-3	CASSPKGLAGDTQYF	TGTGCCAGCAGTCCGAAAGGACTAGCGGGAGATACGCAGTATTTT
TRBV6-5	TRBD2	many	TRBJ2-5	CASSHLAGEETQYF	TGTGCCAGCAGTCATCTAGCGGGAGAAGAGACCCAGTACTTC
TRBV4-1	TRBD2	many	TRBJ2-1	CASSRERDSYNEQFF	TGCGCCAGCAGCCGAGAGCGGGACTCCTACAATGAGCAGTTCTTC
TRBV20-1	-	many	TRBJ1-1	CSANTPVNTEAFF	TGCAGTGCTAATACCCCAGTAAACACTGAAGCTTTCTTT
TRBV20-1	-	many	TRBJ1-1	CSASSGEGTEAFF	TGCAGTGCCAGCTCGGGCGAGGGCACTGAAGCTTTCTTT
TRBV20-1	-	many	TRBJ1-1	CKLLAWDTEAFF	TGCAAACTCCTGGCTTGGGACACTGAAGCTTTCTTT
TRBV27	-	-	TRBJ1-1	CASGRDIMNTEAFF	TGTGCCAGCGGACGGGACATAATGAACACTGAAGCTTTCTTT
TRBV5-1	TRBD1	few	TRBJ2-1	CASSFTVQGQGGSNEQFF	TGCGCCAGCAGCTTTACCGTTCAGGGACAGGGGGGAAGCAATGAGCAGTTCTTC
TRBV27	-	many	TRBJ1-5	CASSLSGDQPQHF	TGTGCCAGCAGTTTATCAGGGGATCAGCCCCAGCATTTT
TRBV28	TRBD1	many	TRBJ1-3	CASSFLVSGQGFSGNTIYF	TGTGCCAGCAGTTTTCTGGTCTCGGGACAGGGCTTTTCTGGAAACACCATATATTTT
TRBV12-3/TRBV12-4	TRBD1	few	TRBJ1-4	CASRETGSNEKLFF	TGTGCCAGCAGGGAGACAGGGTCTAATGAAAAACTGTTTTTT
TRBV3-1	-	-	TRBJ2-3	CASSQEQTSTDTQYF	TGTGCCAGCAGCCAAGAACAAACTAGCACAGATACGCAGTATTTT
TRBV6-5	-	many	TRBJ2-5	CASSRGPKFRQETQYF	TGTGCCAGCAGTCGGGGACCAAAATTTAGGCAAGAGACCCAGTACTTC
TRBV29-1	-	few	TRBJ1-1	CSVPGPAGEAFF	TGCAGCGTCCCGGGGCCTGCGGGTGAAGCTTTCTTT
TRBV5-1	TRBD1	many	TRBJ2-5	CASSLDTGVETQYF	TGCGCCAGCAGCTTGGACACAGGGGTAGAGACCCAGTACTTC
TRBV20-1	-	-	TRBJ1-1	CSASSGQSMNTEAFF	TGCAGTGCCAGTAGCGGACAGTCCATGAACACTGAAGCTTTCTTT
TRBV28	-	many	TRBJ2-3	CASSLGEMRDRTDTQYF	TGTGCCAGCAGCTTGGGGGAGATGAGGGACCGCACAGATACGCAGTATTTT
TRBV7-9	TRBD1	-	TRBJ1-1	CASSSNDRGRGAFF	TGTGCCAGCAGCAGTAACGACAGGGGGCGGGGAGCTTTCTTT
TRBV5-5	-	-	TRBJ2-5	CASSFYPSATPRGETQYF	TGTGCCAGCAGCTTTTATCCATCAGCCACACCAAGGGGAGAGACCCAGTACTTC
TRBV6-1	-	many	TRBJ2-7	CASPGLSSYEQYF	TGTGCCAGCCCCGGGCTTAGCTCCTACGAGCAGTACTTC
TRBV20-1	-	many	TRBJ2-5	CSAMYQETQYF	TGCAGTGCTATGTACCAAGAGACCCAGTACTTC
TRBV7-6	TRBD2	many	TRBJ2-1	CASSLEASGGLSYNEQFF	TGTGCCAGCAGCTTAGAGGCTAGCGGGGGGCTGTCCTACAATGAGCAGTTCTTC
TRBV5-1	TRBD2	many	TRBJ2-1	CASSSTSGMDNEQFF	TGCGCCAGCAGCTCGACTAGCGGGATGGACAATGAGCAGTTCTTC
TRBV12-3/TRBV12-4	-	many	TRBJ1-1	CASSLPGRPEAFF	TGTGCCAGCAGTTTACCGGGGCGGCCGGAAGCTTTCTTT
TRBV5-5	-	many	TRBJ2-4	CASSLGTTIQYF	TGTGCCAGCAGCTTGGGTACTACTATTCAGTACTTC
TRBV29-1	-	many	TRBJ1-1	CSVARQSWKNTEAFF	TGCAGCGTCGCCCGACAGAGCTGGAAGAACACTGAAGCTTTCTTT
TRBV6-2/TRBV6-3	TRBD2	few	TRBJ2-2	CASRLTSVGGELFF	TGTGCCAGCAGGCTCACTAGCGTCGGCGGGGAGCTGTTTTTT
TRBV10-3	-	many	TRBJ2-7	CAISEVRDGAYEQYF	TGTGCCATCAGTGAGGTCAGGGATGGGGCCTACGAGCAGTACTTC
TRBV4-2	TRBD2	many	TRBJ2-5	CASSQGLAIEETQYF	TGTGCCAGCAGCCAAGGACTAGCGATAGAAGAGACCCAGTACTTC
TRBV27	-	many	TRBJ2-7	CASNLRRGPYEQYF	TGTGCCAGCAATTTACGGCGGGGGCCCTACGAGCAGTACTTC
TRBV7-8	TRBD1	many	TRBJ2-7	CASSRGRTGLEEQYF	TGTGCCAGCAGTCGCGGACGGACAGGGCTTGAGGAGCAGTACTTC
TRBV20-1	-	many	TRBJ1-1	CSASTVNTEAFF	TGCAGTGCTAGCACGGTCAACACTGAAGCTTTCTTT
TRBV7-6	-	-	TRBJ2-3	CASSFTRGTQYF	TGTGCCAGCAGCTTCACTAGGGGTACGCAGTATTTT
TRBV5-1	TRBD2	many	TRBJ2-3	CASSPGGVAGVDTQYF	TGCGCCAGCAGCCCCGGAGGGGTAGCGGGAGTAGATACGCAGTATTTT
TRBV4-1	TRBD1	many	TRBJ2-7	CASSYRTGVYEQYF	TGCGCCAGCAGCTACCGGACAGGGGTGTACGAGCAGTACTTC
TRBV20-1	-	many	TRBJ2-3	CSARDSRATDTQYF	TGCAGTGCTAGAGATAGCAGGGCGACAGATACGCAGTATTTT
TRBV25-1	TRBD1	few	TRBJ2-5	CASSEPPGQGYGETQYF	TGTGCCAGCAGTGAACCACCGGGACAGGGGTATGGAGAGACCCAGTACTTC
TRBV28	-	few	TRBJ1-2	CASKNRAGYTF	TGTGCCAGCAAAAACAGGGCTGGCTACACCTTC
TRBV7-6	TRBD1	many	TRBJ1-4	CASSLTGTTNEKLFF	TGTGCCAGCAGCTTGACAGGGACCACTAATGAAAAACTGTTTTTT
TRBV7-9	TRBD2	-	TRBJ2-5	CASSLGLAGVETQYF	TGTGCCAGCAGCCTTGGACTAGCGGGAGTAGAGACCCAGTACTTC